This T cell receptor (beta chain) was retrieved from a study of a mutant IDH1 vaccine in newly diagnosed glioma. The wider study: In weeks 1, 3, 5, 7, 11, 15, 19 and 23, patients were immunized, eight times in all. Treated patients showed a male proportion of roughly 62%, a female proportion of around 40%, and a mean age of approximately 40 years. Receipt of radiotherapy, temozolomide, or both preceded the study, and most received both.

Germline V gene sequence: CDR1 ENHRY, CDR2 SYGVKD. V lost 3 bases and J lost 4; bases outside the gene matches: 3. The CDR3 contains 15 residues. Worth noting for this clone: Its specificity is unknown.

The table came from immunoSEQ multiplex PCR; TCRdb's copy has only in-frame clones and leaves some out. The table has tens of thousands of clones, roughly 89% seen once. The time point was: week 11, during vaccination. Vaccination used 300 ug of mutant IDH1 20-mer peptide per dose, with topical imiquimod. This chain links TRBV10-3 with TRBJ1-5, with 10 bases fitting TRBD1. The sequencing used PBMCs, collected from a glioma patient whose treatment included an IDH1 peptide vaccine. The sequence was collected from a man younger than 30 with glioma. In DNA form, the CDR3 reads TGTGCCATCAGTGACGGGACAGGGGCGAATCAGCCCCAGCATTTT. Protein: CAISDGTGANQPQHF.